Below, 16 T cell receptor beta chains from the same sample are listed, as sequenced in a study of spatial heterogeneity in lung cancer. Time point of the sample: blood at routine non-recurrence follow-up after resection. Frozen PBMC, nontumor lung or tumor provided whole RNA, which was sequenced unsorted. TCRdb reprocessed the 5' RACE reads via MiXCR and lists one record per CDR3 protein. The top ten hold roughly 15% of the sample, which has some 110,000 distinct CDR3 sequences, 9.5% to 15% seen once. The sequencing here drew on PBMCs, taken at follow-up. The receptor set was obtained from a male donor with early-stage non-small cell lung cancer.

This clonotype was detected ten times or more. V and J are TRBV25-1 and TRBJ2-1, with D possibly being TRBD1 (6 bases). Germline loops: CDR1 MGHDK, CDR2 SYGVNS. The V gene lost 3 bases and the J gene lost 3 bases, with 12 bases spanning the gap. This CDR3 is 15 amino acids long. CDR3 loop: CASSELGASYNEQFF. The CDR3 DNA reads TGTGCCAGCAGTGAGTTGGGGGCAAGCTACAATGAGCAGTTCTTC.

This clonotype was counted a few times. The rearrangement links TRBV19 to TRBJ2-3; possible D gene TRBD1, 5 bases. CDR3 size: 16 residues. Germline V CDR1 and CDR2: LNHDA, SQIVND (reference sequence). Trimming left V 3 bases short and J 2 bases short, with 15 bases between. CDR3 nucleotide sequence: TGTGCCAGTAGTATCTCACAGGCGATCCCCACAGATACGCAGTATTTT. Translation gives CASSISQAIPTDTQYF.

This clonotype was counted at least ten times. CDR3 DNA sequence: TGCGCCAGCAGCCAGCCAGGGGAACAGCCACCCCTCCACTTT. It translates to CASSQPGEQPPLHF. The chain links TRBV4-1 to TRBJ1-6; D perhaps matches TRBD1 (6 bases). Germline assignment: CDR1 MGHRA and CDR2 YSYEKL. The CDR3 is 14 residues long. V shed 3 bases and J shed 11 bases, with 14 bases lying between them.

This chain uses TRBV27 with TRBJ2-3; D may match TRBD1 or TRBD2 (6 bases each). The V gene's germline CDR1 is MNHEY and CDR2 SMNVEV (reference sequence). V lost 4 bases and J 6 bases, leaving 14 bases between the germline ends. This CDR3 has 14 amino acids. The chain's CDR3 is CASSSRQAGDTQYF. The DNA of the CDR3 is TGTGCCAGCAGTTCACGACAGGCGGGGGATACGCAGTATTTT.

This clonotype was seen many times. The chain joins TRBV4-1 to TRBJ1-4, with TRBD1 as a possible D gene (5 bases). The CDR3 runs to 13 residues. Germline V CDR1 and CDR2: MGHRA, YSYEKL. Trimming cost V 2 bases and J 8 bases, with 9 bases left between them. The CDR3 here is CASSQTGYEKLFF. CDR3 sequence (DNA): TGCGCCAGCAGCCAAACAGGATACGAAAAACTGTTTTTT.

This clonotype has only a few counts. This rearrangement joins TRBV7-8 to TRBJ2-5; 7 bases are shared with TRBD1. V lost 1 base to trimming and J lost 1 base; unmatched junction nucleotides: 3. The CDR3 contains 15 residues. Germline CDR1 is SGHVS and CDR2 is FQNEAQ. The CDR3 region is CASSLEGDSQETQYF. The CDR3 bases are TGTGCCAGCAGCTTAGAGGGGGACAGCCAAGAGACCCAGTACTTC.

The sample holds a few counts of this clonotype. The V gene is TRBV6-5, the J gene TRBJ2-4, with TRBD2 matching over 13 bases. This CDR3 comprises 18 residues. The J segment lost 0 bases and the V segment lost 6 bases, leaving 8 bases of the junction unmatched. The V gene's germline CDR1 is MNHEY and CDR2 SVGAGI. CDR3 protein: CASSSGTSGVGAKNIQYF. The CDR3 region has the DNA TGTGCCAGCAGCTCCGGGACTAGCGGGGTAGGAGCCAAAAACATTCAGTACTTC.

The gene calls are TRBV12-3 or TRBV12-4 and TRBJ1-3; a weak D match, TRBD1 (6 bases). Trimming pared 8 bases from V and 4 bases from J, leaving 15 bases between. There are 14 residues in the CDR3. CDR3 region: CASSWGLKGNTIYF. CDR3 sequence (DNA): TGTGCCAGCTCCTGGGGGCTGAAAGGAAACACCATATATTTT.

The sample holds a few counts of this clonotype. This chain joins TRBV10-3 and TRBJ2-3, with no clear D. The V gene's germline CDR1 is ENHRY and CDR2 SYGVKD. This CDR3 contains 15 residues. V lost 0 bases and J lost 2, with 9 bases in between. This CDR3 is CAISESLQHTDTQYF. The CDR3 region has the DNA TGTGCCATCAGTGAGTCGTTACAGCACACAGATACGCAGTATTTT.

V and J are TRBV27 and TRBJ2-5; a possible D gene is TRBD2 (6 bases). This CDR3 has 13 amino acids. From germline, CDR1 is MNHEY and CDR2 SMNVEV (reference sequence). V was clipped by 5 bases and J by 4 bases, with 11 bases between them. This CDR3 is CASSPGTRETQYF. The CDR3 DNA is TGTGCCAGCAGTCCCGGGACTCGAGAGACCCAGTACTTC.

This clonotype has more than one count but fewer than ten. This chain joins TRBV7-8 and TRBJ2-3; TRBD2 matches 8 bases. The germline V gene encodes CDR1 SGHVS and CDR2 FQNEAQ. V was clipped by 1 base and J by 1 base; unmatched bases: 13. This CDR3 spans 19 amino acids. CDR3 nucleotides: TGTGCCAGCAGCTTAGAACCCGCCTCTAGGCGGGGGGGCACAGATACGCAGTATTTT. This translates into CASSLEPASRRGGTDTQYF.

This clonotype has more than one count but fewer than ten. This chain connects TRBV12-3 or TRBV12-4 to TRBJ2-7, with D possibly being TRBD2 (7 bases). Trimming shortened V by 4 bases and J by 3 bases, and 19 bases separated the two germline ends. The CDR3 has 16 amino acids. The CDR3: CASSYGGATSRYEQYF. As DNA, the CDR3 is TGTGCCAGCAGTTATGGGGGGGCCACAAGCCGCTACGAGCAGTACTTC.

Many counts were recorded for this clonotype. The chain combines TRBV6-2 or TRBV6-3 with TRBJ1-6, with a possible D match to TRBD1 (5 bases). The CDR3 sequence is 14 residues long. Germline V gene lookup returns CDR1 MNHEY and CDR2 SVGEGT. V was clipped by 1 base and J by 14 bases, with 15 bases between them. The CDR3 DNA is TGTGCCAGCAGTTACTTACTCGGGGGTGCAGCCCTCCACTTT. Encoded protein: CASSYLLGGAALHF.

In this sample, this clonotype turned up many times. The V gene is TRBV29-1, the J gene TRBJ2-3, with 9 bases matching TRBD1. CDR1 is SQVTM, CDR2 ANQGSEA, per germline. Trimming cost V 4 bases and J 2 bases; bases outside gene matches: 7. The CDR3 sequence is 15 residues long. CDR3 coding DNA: TGCAGCGTTGCAGGCGGGACAGGGTTCACAGATACGCAGTATTTT. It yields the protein CSVAGGTGFTDTQYF.

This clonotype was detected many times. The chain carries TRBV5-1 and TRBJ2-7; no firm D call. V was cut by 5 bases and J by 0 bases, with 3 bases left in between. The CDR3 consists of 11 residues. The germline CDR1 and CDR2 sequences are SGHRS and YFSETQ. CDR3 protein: CASSSSYEQYF. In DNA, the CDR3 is TGCGCCAGCAGTTCCTCCTACGAGCAGTACTTC.

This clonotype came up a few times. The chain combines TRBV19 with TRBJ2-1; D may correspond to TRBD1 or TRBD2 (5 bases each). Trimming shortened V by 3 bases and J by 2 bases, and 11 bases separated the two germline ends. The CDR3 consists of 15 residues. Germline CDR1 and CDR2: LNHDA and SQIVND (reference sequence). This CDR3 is CASSIGGGPYNEQFF. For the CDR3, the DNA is TGTGCCAGTAGTATTGGGGGTGGGCCCTACAATGAGCAGTTCTTC.